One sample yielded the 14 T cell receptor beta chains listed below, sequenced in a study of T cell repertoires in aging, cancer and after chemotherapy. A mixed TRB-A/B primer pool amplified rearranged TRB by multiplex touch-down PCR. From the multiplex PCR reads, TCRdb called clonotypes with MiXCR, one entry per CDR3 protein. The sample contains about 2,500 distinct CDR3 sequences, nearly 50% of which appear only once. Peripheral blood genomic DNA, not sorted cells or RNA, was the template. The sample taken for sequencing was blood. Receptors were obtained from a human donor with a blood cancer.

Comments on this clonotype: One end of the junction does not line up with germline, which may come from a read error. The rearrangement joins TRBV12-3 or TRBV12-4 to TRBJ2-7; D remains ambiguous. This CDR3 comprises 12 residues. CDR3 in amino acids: CASSTPLYVQYF. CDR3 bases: TGTGCCAGCAGTACCCCGTTGTACGTGCAGTACTTC.

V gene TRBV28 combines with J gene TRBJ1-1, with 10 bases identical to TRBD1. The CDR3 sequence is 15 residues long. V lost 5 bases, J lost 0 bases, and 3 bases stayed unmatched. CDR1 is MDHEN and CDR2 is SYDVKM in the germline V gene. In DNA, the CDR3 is TGTGCCAGCAGTATGACAGGGGGCTTGAACACTGAAGCTTTCTTT. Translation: CASSMTGGLNTEAFF.

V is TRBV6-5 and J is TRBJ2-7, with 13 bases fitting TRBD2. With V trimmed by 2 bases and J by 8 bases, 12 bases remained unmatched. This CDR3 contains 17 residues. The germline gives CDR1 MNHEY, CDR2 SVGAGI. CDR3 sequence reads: CASSYTGTSGEGWKQYF. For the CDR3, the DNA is TGTGCCAGCAGTTACACGGGGACTAGCGGGGAAGGCTGGAAGCAGTACTTC.

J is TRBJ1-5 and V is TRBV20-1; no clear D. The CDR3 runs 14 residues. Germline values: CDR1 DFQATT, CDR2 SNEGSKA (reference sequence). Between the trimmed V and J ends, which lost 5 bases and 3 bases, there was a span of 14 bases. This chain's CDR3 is CSALRPQPNQPQHF. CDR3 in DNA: TGCAGTGCTTTAAGGCCACAGCCCAATCAGCCCCAGCATTTT.

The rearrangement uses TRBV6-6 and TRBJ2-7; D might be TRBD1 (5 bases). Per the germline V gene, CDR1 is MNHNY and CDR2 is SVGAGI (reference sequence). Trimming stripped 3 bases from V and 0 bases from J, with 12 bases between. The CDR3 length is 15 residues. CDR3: CASSYGAQYSYEQYF. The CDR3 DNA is TGTGCCAGCAGTTATGGGGCCCAGTACTCCTACGAGCAGTACTTC.

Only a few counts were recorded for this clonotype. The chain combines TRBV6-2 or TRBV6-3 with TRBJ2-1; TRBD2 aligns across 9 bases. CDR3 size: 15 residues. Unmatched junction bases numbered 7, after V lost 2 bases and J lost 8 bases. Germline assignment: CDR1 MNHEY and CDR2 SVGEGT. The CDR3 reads CASSYNAGGLDEQFF. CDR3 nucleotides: TGTGCCAGCAGTTACAACGCGGGGGGGCTCGATGAGCAGTTCTTC.

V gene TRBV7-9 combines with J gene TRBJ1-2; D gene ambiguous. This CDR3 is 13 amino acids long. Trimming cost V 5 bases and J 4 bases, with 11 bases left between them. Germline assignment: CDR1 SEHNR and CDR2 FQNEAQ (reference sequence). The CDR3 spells CASSPDGPYGYTF. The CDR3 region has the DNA TGTGCCAGCAGCCCGGACGGGCCCTATGGCTACACCTTC.

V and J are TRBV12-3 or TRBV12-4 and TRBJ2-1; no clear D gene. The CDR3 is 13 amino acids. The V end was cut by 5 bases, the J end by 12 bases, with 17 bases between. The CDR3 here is CASSQLRGDTQFF. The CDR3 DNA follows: TGTGCCAGCAGTCAACTCCGTGGAGATACGCAGTTCTTC.

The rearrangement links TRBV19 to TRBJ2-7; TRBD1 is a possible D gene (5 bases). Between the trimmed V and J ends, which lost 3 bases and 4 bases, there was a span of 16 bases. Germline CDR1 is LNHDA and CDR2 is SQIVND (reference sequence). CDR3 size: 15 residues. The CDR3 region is CASSMDSWGQYEQYF. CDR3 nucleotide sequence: TGTGCCAGTAGTATGGATAGCTGGGGCCAATACGAGCAGTACTTC.

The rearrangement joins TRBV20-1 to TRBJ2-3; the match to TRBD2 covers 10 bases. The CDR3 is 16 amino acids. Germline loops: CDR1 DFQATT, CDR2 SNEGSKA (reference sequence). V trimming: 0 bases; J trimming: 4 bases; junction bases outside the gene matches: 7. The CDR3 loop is CSARDRASGGPDTQYF. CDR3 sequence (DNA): TGCAGTGCTAGAGATCGGGCTAGCGGGGGCCCAGATACGCAGTATTTT.

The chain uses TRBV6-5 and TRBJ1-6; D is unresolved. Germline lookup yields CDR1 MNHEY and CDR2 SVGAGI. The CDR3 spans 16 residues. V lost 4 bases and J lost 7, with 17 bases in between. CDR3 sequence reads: CASSFLRYARNSPLHF. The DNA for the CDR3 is TGTGCCAGCAGTTTCCTTCGGTATGCTCGGAATTCACCCCTCCACTTT.

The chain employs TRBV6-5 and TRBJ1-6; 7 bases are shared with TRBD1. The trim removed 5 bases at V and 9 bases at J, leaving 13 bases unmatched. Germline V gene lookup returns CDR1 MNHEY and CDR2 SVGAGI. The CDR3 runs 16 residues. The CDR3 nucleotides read TGTGCCAGCAGTCCGGACAGGCCTCCCCGGGGTTCACCCCTCCACTTT. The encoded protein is CASSPDRPPRGSPLHF.

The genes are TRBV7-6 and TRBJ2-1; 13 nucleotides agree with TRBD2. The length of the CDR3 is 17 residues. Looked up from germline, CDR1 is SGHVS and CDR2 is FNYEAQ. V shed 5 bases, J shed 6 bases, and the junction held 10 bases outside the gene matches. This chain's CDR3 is CASSPTQLAGGGNEQFF. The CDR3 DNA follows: TGTGCCAGCAGCCCAACTCAACTAGCGGGGGGGGGCAATGAGCAGTTCTTC.

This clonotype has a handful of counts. The CDR3, as DNA: TGTGCCAGCAGTAACCCCCGGGCCGCGGGCTACACCTTC. Its translation is CASSNPRAAGYTF. The chain uses TRBV12-3 or TRBV12-4 and TRBJ1-2; D unresolved. CDR3 length: 13 residues. V was trimmed by 5 bases and J by 8 bases, leaving 15 bases between them.